One TCR beta chain is described in this entry. The method was immunoSEQ multiplex PCR; TCRdb's version includes in-frame clones alone and lacks a portion of them. The profile shows 45,000 to 55,000 clones, approximately 95% of them singletons. Germline CDR1 LGHDT, CDR2 YNNKEL (reference sequence). The germline V and J ends were trimmed by 4 bases and 5 bases, with 17 bases remaining between them. The length of the CDR3 is 15 residues. This chain links TRBV3-1 (or the pseudogene TRBV3-2) with TRBJ1-1, with a weak D call TRBD1 (5 bases). The source is a man in his forties or fifties with rheumatoid arthritis. Sequencing was carried out using PBMCs. The CDR3 nucleotides are TGTGCCAGCAGCCTAAGCCCCAGGGTGTGGACTGAAGCTTTCTTT. Its translation: CASSLSPRVWTEAFF.